A single sample gave rise to the 2 T cell receptor beta chains below, sequenced in a study of blood T cell repertoires in COVID-19 (dated by TCRdb to about 2020). Library method: the immunoSEQ multiplex PCR assay. As stored in TCRdb, this immuneACCESS dataset retains in-frame rearrangements with V and J assigned. A fraction of the clones does not appear; measured against another copy, unresolved V genes explain less than half of the discrepancy, and the remainder lacks a known reason. The sample records about 140,000 clones, 70% to 90% of which are singletons. About 5% of the sample belongs to the ten largest clones. Sequences were obtained from peripheral blood. The source of these receptors is a human donor in a cohort sampled during active COVID-19.

The rearrangement joins TRBV7-8 to TRBJ2-5; the D gene is possibly TRBD2 (5 bases). The CDR3 is 16 residues long. CDR1 SGHVS and CDR2 FQNEAQ come from the germline V gene. Trimming removed 2 bases from V and 1 base from J, with 14 bases in between. CDR3 DNA sequence: TGTGCCAGCAGCTTATGGATATCGGGGTCCCAAGAGACCCAGTACTTC. This codes for CASSLWISGSQETQYF.

V usage is TRBV6-5 and J usage is TRBJ2-7, with 8 bases lining up with TRBD2. V shed 6 bases and J 3 bases; nucleotides not matched to a gene: 10. The CDR3 totals 15 residues. Germline lookup yields CDR1 MNHEY and CDR2 SVGAGI. CDR3: CASRLGRALVYEQYF. CDR3 nucleotide sequence: TGTGCCAGCAGGCTCGGGAGGGCCCTGGTCTACGAGCAGTACTTC.